This TCR beta chain came from a study of T cell responses to AZD1222 COVID-19 vaccine. The CDR3 sequence is 15 residues long. The V gene's germline CDR1 is MRHNA and CDR2 SNTAGT. The J segment lost 6 bases and the V segment lost 6 bases, leaving 8 bases of the junction unmatched. Whole-study results and caveats: No repertoire was sampled before or during the peak T cell response, only after it. Vaccine-related CD4 TCRs covered spike, predominating at 160-218 and 743-854.

Only a few counts were recorded for this clone. Its antigen is currently unknown. Assay: immunoSEQ multiplex PCR; the TCRdb copy retains only in-frame clones and omits some. The data contain roughly 100,000 clones, roughly 88% of them singletons. V and J are TRBV6-4 and TRBJ2-3; 11 positions agree with TRBD2. Here the sequenced sample was peripheral blood, taken 28 days after the second AZD1222 dose. This sequence originates from an adult who received the AZD1222 COVID-19 vaccine. The CDR3 sequence: CASRTTSGGVDTQYF. The CDR3 DNA sequence: TGTGCCAGCAGGACAACTAGCGGGGGAGTGGATACGCAGTATTTT.